The source of this T cell receptor beta chain is a study of T cell responses to AZD1222 COVID-19 vaccine. The study's findings and limits: Repertoires were obtained only post-peak T cell response.

Trimming left V 5 bases short and J 6 bases short, with 16 bases between. The germline gives CDR1 SGHTA, CDR2 FQGTGA. This CDR3 is 15 amino acids long. With respect to this clone: Its antigen is unidentified.

Repertoires were generated with immunoSEQ multiplex PCR, while TCRdb's copy carries only in-frame clones and drops some. The repertoire holds 150,000 or so clones, with roughly nine tenths as singletons. The TCR was taken from an adult who received the AZD1222 COVID-19 vaccine. V and J are TRBV7-3 and TRBJ1-4, with D unclear. Sequences were derived from peripheral blood, sampled 28 days after the second AZD1222 dose. This CDR3 reads CASSPGRHFDEKLFF. As DNA, the CDR3 is TGTGCCAGCAGCCCCGGGCGACATTTTGATGAAAAACTGTTTTTT.